The 21 T cell receptor beta chains below were found in one sample sequenced in a study of T cell responses to AZD1222 COVID-19 vaccine. Sequencing was performed with immunoSEQ multiplex PCR; in TCRdb, only in-frame clones are kept and a portion is missing. The table lists over 90,000 clones, roughly 88% of them singletons. The sample in question was peripheral blood, obtained 28 days after the second AZD1222 dose. These receptors were obtained from an adult who received the AZD1222 COVID-19 vaccine.

This chain uses TRBV30 with TRBJ1-3; D is possibly TRBD1 (6 bases). Trimming stripped 0 bases from V and 4 bases from J, with 13 bases between. The V gene's germline CDR1 is GTSNPN and CDR2 SVGIG (reference sequence). The CDR3 runs 15 residues. The CDR3: CAWSVGSGAGNTIYF. The CDR3 nucleotides are TGTGCCTGGAGTGTGGGGTCAGGGGCGGGAAACACCATATATTTT.

CDR3 coding DNA: TGTGCCAGCAGCTTGGAGCGAAGGGATACGCAGTATTTT. This codes for CASSLERRDTQYF. This chain links TRBV7-2 with TRBJ2-3; no definite D call. The CDR3 covers 13 residues. V dropped 3 bases and J dropped 6 bases, with 10 bases sitting between them. Germline V CDR1 and CDR2: SGHTA, FQGNSA.

The V and J genes are TRBV11-3 and TRBJ2-1, with 10 bases lining up with TRBD1. V was clipped by 0 bases and J by 2 bases; unmatched bases: 1. Germline V gene lookup returns CDR1 SGHNT and CDR2 YENEEA. The length of the CDR3 is 16 residues. CDR3 nucleotides: TGTGCCAGCAGCTTAGAGGGACAGGGGCCCTACAATGAGCAGTTCTTC. This sequence encodes CASSLEGQGPYNEQFF.

A remark on this clone: Other DNA sequences in the same sample also yield this CDR3. The chain joins TRBV7-9 to TRBJ2-7; 7 bases map to TRBD1. This CDR3 contains 13 residues. Losses at the gene ends were 5 bases for V and 4 bases for J; bases not matched to a gene: 5. Looked up from germline, CDR1 is SEHNR and CDR2 is FQNEAQ (reference sequence). As DNA, the CDR3 is TGTGCCAGCAGCAAGGGACAGTATTACGAGCAGTACTTC. Translating gives CASSKGQYYEQYF.

In DNA form, the CDR3 reads TGTGCCAGCAGCCCCCCCGGGACTAGCGGGGGAGCAGATACGCAGTATTTT. Protein sequence: CASSPPGTSGGADTQYF. This sequence joins TRBV7-2 and TRBJ2-3; 14 bases align to TRBD2. The CDR3 is 17 residues long. Trimming removed 5 bases from V and 4 bases from J; junction bases left unmatched: 8. Per germline, CDR1 SGHTA and CDR2 FQGNSA. Based on the CDR3 plus reference TRBV7-2 and TRBJ2-3, the full variable domain is GAGVSQSPSNKVTEKGKDVELRCDPISGHTALYWYRQSLGQGLEFLIYFQGNSAPDKSGLPSDRFSAERTGGSVSTLTIQRTQQEDSAVYLCASSPPGTSGGADTQYFGPGTRLTVL.

This chain joins TRBV21-1 and TRBJ1-5. TRBV21-1 is a known pseudogene. The CDR3 runs 17 residues. CDR3 nucleotide sequence: TGTGCCAGCAGCAAGTTTCGAAGAGGAGGAGGCAATCAGCCCCAGCATTTT. This translates into CASSKFRRGGGNQPQHF.

The J gene is TRBJ2-7, the V gene TRBV13, with D unclear. Germline V gene data show CDR1 as PRHDT and CDR2 as FYEKMQ (reference sequence). V lost 0 bases and J 3 bases, leaving 6 bases between the germline ends. The CDR3 extends over 13 amino acids. CDR3: CASSLGRLYEQYF. The CDR3 DNA reads as TGTGCCAGCAGCTTAGGCCGTCTCTACGAGCAGTACTTC.

The V and J genes are TRBV7-2 and TRBJ2-7; D not resolved. This CDR3 has 13 residues. V lost 1 base and J 5 bases, leaving 9 bases between the germline ends. Per germline, CDR1 SGHTA and CDR2 FQGNSA. DNA of the CDR3: TGTGCCAGCAGCTTAGGCAGAATCCACGAGCAGTACTTC. Translation: CASSLGRIHEQYF. The whole variable domain, remainder taken from reference TRBV7-2 and TRBJ2-7, is GAGVSQSPSNKVTEKGKDVELRCDPISGHTALYWYRQSLGQGLEFLIYFQGNSAPDKSGLPSDRFSAERTGGSVSTLTIQRTQQEDSAVYLCASSLGRIHEQYFGPGTRLTVT.

The V call is TRBV6-2 or TRBV6-3, the J call TRBJ2-2, with 8 bases lining up with TRBD1. The J segment lost 9 bases and the V segment lost 5 bases, leaving 11 bases of the junction unmatched. This CDR3 region has 15 residues. Germline V gene sequence: CDR1 MNHEY, CDR2 SVGEGT. CDR3 bases: TGTGCCAGCAGTAGACAGGGGAAGACATCCCGGGAGCTGTTTTTT. This encodes CASSRQGKTSRELFF.

V and J are TRBV5-1 and TRBJ1-1; weak D call: TRBD1 (6 bases). The CDR3 runs 15 residues. Trimming pared 3 bases from V and 3 bases from J, leaving 15 bases between. CDR1 and CDR2 (germline): SGHRS, YFSETQ. CDR3 loop: CASSSARGSDTEAFF. CDR3 coding DNA: TGCGCCAGCAGCTCCGCCAGGGGTTCGGACACTGAAGCTTTCTTT.

The rearrangement uses TRBV11-1 and TRBJ2-7; D not resolved. Trimming took off 4 bases at V and 2 bases at J, with 9 bases between the two ends. The CDR3 is 13 amino acids. Germline-derived CDR1 and CDR2 are SGHAT and FQDESV (reference sequence). The chain's CDR3 is CASSWASAYEQYF. CDR3 nucleotides: TGTGCCAGCAGCTGGGCGTCGGCCTACGAGCAGTACTTC.

This chain connects TRBV3-1 (or the pseudogene TRBV3-2) to TRBJ1-2, with 7 bases lining up with TRBD1. The CDR3 loop spans 12 amino acids. Germline CDR1 reads LGHDT; CDR2 reads YNNKEL (reference sequence). V lost 1 base to trimming and J lost 8 bases; unmatched junction nucleotides: 1. CDR3 coding DNA: TGTGCCAGCAGCCAAGCGGGACAGGGCTACACCTTC. Amino acids: CASSQAGQGYTF.

The gene calls are TRBV27 and TRBJ1-2; D is undetermined. V shed 0 bases and J shed 8 bases, with 13 bases lying between them. This CDR3 contains 14 residues. CDR1 and CDR2 (germline): MNHEY, SMNVEV (reference sequence). DNA for the CDR3: TGTGCCAGCAGTTTATCGTGGGTTGGTGGGGGCTACACCTTC. This encodes CASSLSWVGGGYTF.

This clone was seen just once. The V gene is TRBV3-1 (or the pseudogene TRBV3-2), the J gene TRBJ1-4; D uncertain. The CDR3 loop spans 16 amino acids. The germline V gene has CDR1 LGHDT and CDR2 YNNKEL (reference sequence). The ends were cut back, 0 bases at V and 0 bases at J, with 8 bases in the middle. Here the CDR3 DNA reads TGTGCCAGCAGCCAAGAGGACCGTGCAACTAATGAAAAACTGTTTTTT. Translating gives CASSQEDRATNEKLFF.

This sequence joins TRBV7-3 and TRBJ1-1, with D uncertain. This CDR3 has 15 amino acids. V lost 2 bases and J 5 bases, leaving 15 bases between the germline ends. CDR1 and CDR2 from the germline V gene are SGHTA and FQGTGA. The CDR3, as DNA: TGTGCCAGCAGCTTAGAAGGTCGGGGTTTGACTGAAGCTTTCTTT. Its translation: CASSLEGRGLTEAFF.

The chain is built from TRBV6-5 and TRBJ1-2; the match to TRBD1 covers 9 bases. V was clipped by 2 bases and J by 3 bases; unmatched bases: 1. This CDR3 region has 14 residues. CDR1 and CDR2 from the germline V gene are MNHEY and SVGAGI. The CDR3 nucleotides are TGTGCCAGCAGTTACCGGACAGGGGACTATGGCTACACCTTC. It translates to CASSYRTGDYGYTF.

CDR3 sequence reads: CASSPADGELFF. The CDR3 DNA reads TGTGCCAGCAGCCCCGCGGACGGGGAGCTGTTTTTT. The V gene is TRBV7-3, the J gene TRBJ2-2; D is unclear. CDR3 size: 12 residues. Germline V CDR1 and CDR2: SGHTA, FQGTGA. V was clipped by 5 bases and J by 7 bases, with 8 bases between them.

The V and J genes are TRBV6-5 and TRBJ1-4; no clear D gene. V gave up 6 bases and J gave up 2 bases, with 10 bases separating them. The V gene's germline CDR1 is MNHEY and CDR2 SVGAGI. The length of the CDR3 is 14 residues. CDR3 DNA sequence: TGTGCCAGCAGGCCTACTTCCACTAATGAAAAACTGTTTTTT. It specifies CASRPTSTNEKLFF.

This sequence joins TRBV4-3 and TRBJ1-2; tentative D call: TRBD1 (6 bases). There are 14 residues in the CDR3. Per the germline V gene, CDR1 is LGHNA and CDR2 is YSLEER. Trimming left V 0 bases short and J 8 bases short, with 13 bases between. CDR3 amino acids: CASSQDWQGSGYTF. CDR3 DNA sequence: TGCGCCAGCAGCCAAGACTGGCAGGGGAGCGGCTACACCTTC.

Concerning this clone: At one of its ends the junction is not consistent with the germline gene, which may arise from a read error. The V gene is TRBV7-7, the J gene TRBJ1-1; unclear D gene. Germline V lookup: CDR1 SSHAT, CDR2 FNYEAQ (reference sequence). This CDR3 contains 13 residues. The CDR3 DNA is TGTGCTAGCAGCTTAGGAGAGTCTACTGAAGCTTTCTTT. Translating it yields CASSLGESTEAFF.

The chain is built from TRBV11-3 and TRBJ2-4; D is undetermined. The CDR3 loop spans 13 amino acids. Germline values: CDR1 SGHNT, CDR2 YENEEA. The V end lost 2 bases, the J end lost 1 base, and 3 bases lay between the germline ends. CDR3 loop: CASSLNAKNIQYF. The CDR3 DNA is TGTGCCAGCAGCTTAAATGCCAAAAACATTCAGTACTTC.